This entry concerns a single TCR beta chain. This entry belongs to a study of blood T cell repertoires in COVID-19. The overall study: Sites in the United States, Italy and Spain provided acute and convalescent COVID-19 samples.

V shed 6 bases, J shed 4 bases, and the junction held 9 bases outside the gene matches. Germline CDR1 is SGHRS and CDR2 is YFSETQ. This CDR3 is built from 15 residues. Only in-frame clones appear in the TCRdb table, and some are missing; sequencing was by immunoSEQ multiplex PCR. The sample contains around 36,000 clones, about nine tenths of which appear only once. Sequencing was carried out using peripheral blood. The sequence derives from a human donor in a cohort sampled during active COVID-19. V usage is TRBV5-1 and J usage is TRBJ2-5; 10 bases map to TRBD1. For the CDR3, the DNA is TGCGCCAGCACTGCCAAGACAGGGGGCTCAGAGACCCAGTACTTC. It translates to CASTAKTGGSETQYF.